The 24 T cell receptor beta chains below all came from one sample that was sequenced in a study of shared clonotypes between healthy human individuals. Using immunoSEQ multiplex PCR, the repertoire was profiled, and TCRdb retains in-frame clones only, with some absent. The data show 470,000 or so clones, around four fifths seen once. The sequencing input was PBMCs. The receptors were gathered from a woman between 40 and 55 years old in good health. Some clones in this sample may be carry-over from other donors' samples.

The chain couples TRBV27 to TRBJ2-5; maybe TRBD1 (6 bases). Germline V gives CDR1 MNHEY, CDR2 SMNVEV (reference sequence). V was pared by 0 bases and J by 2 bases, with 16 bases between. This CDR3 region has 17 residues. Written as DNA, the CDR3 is TGTGCCAGCAGTTTATCGGTTGGGGCAGGGGTTCAAGAGACCCAGTACTTC. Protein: CASSLSVGAGVQETQYF.

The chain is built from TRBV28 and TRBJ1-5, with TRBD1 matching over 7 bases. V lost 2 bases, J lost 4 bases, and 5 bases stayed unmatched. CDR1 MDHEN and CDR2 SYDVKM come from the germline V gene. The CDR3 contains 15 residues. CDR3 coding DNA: TGTGCCAGCAGTTTAGGGACAGCCCGTAATCAGCCCCAGCATTTT. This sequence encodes CASSLGTARNQPQHF.

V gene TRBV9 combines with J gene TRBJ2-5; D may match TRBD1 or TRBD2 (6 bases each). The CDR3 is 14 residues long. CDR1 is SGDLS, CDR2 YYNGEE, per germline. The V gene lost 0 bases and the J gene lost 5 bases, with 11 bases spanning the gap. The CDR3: CASSVEWRGETQYF. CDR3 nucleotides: TGTGCCAGCAGCGTAGAGTGGAGGGGGGAGACCCAGTACTTC.

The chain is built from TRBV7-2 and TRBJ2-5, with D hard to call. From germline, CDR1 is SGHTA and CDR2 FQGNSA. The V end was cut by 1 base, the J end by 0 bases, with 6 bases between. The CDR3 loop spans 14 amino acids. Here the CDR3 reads CASSLEHDQETQYF. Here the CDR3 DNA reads TGTGCCAGCAGCTTAGAACACGACCAAGAGACCCAGTACTTC.

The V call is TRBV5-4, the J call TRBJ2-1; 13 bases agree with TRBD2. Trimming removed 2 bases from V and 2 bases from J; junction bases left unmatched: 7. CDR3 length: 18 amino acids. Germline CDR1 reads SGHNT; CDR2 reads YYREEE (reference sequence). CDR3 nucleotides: TGTGCCAGCAGCTTAGCAGGGGGACTAGCGGGAACCTACAATGAGCAGTTCTTC. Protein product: CASSLAGGLAGTYNEQFF.

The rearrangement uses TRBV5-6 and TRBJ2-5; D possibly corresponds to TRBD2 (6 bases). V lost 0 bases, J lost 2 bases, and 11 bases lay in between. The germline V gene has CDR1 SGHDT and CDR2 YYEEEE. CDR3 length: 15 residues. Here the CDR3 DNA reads TGTGCCAGCAGCTTGGTGGGTAGCGGACAAGAGACCCAGTACTTC. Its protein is CASSLVGSGQETQYF. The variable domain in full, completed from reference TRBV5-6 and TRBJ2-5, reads DAGVTQSPTHLIKTRGQQVTLRCSPKSGHDTVSWYQQALGQGPQFIFQYYEEEERQRGNFPDRFSGHQFPNYSSELNVNALLLGDSALYLCASSLVGSGQETQYFGPGTRLLVL.

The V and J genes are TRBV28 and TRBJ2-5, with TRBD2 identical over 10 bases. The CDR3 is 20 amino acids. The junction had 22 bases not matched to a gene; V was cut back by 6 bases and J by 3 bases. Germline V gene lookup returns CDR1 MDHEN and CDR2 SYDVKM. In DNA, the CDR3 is TGTGCCAGCAGAAGGGGGCAGCGGGAGGGCCTTGGCCTTTCGGAAGAGACCCAGTACTTC. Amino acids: CASRRGQREGLGLSEETQYF.

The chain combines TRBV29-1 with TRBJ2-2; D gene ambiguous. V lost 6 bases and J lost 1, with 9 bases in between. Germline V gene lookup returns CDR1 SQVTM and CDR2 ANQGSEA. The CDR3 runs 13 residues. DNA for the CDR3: TGCAGCGTCAAGACACTGAACACCGGGGAGCTGTTTTTT. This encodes CSVKTLNTGELFF.

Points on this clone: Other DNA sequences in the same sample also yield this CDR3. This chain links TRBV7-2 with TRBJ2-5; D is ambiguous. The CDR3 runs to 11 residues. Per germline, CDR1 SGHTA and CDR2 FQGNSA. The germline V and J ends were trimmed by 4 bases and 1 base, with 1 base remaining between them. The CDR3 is CASSSQETQYF. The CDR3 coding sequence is TGTGCCAGCAGCTCCCAAGAGACCCAGTACTTC.

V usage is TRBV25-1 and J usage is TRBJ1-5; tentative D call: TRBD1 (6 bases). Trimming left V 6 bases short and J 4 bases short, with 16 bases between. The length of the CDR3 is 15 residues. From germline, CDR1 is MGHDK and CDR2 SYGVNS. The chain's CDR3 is CASSPGGRVNQPQHF. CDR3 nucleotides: TGTGCCAGCAGCCCCGGGGGCAGGGTTAATCAGCCCCAGCATTTT.

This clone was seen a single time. The CDR3 reads CASSWRTGEVGETQYF. The CDR3 DNA sequence: TGTGCCAGCAGCTGGAGGACAGGGGAAGTAGGGGAGACCCAGTACTTC. The V gene is TRBV5-8, the J gene TRBJ2-5; TRBD1 matches 9 bases. CDR3 length: 16 amino acids. V shed 3 bases, J shed 5 bases, and the junction held 11 bases outside the gene matches. Per germline, CDR1 SGHTS and CDR2 YDEGEE. Full variable domain (outside the CDR3, taken from reference TRBV5-8 and TRBJ2-5): EAGVTQSPTHLIKTRGQQATLRCSPISGHTSVYWYQQALGLGLQFLLWYDEGEERNRGNFPPRFSGRQFPNYSSELNVNALELEDSALYLCASSWRTGEVGETQYFGPGTRLLVL.

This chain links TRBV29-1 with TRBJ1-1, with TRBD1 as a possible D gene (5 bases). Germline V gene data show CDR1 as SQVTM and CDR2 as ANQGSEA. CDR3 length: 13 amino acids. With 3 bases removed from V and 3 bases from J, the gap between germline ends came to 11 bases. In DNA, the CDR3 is TGCAGCGTTGAGGCCGCCAGGGACACTGAAGCTTTCTTT. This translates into CSVEAARDTEAFF.

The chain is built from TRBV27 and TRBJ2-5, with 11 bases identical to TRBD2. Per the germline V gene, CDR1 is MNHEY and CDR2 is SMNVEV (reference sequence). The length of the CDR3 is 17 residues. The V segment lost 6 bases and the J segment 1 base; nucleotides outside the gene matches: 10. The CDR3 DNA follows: TGTGCCAGCAGCTACGGGGGACTAGCGGACCTCCAAGAGACCCAGTACTTC. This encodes CASSYGGLADLQETQYF.

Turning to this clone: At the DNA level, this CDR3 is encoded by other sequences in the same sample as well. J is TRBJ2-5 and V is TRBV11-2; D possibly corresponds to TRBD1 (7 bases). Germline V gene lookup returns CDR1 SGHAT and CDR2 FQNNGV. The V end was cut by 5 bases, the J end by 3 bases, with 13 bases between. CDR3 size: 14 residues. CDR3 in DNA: TGTGCCAGCAGCCTCCAGGGGGGAGAAGAGACCCAGTACTTC. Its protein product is CASSLQGGEETQYF. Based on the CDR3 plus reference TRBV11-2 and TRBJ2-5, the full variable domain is EAGVAQSPRYKIIEKRQSVAFWCNPISGHATLYWYQQILGQGPKLLIQFQNNGVVDDSQLPKDRFSAERLKGVDSTLKIQPAKLEDSAVYLCASSLQGGEETQYFGPGTRLLVL.

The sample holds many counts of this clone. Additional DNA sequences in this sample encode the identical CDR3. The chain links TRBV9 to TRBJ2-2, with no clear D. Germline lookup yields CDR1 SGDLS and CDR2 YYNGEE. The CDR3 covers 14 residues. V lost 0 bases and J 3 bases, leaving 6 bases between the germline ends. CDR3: CASSVVGDTGELFF. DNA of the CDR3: TGTGCCAGCAGCGTAGTCGGAGACACCGGGGAGCTGTTTTTT.

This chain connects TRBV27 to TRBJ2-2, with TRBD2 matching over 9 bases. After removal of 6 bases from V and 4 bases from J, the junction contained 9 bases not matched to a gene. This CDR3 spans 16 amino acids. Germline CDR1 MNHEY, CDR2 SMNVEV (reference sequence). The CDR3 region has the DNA TGTGCCAGCAGCCCGGGACTAGCAACAATCACCGGGGAGCTGTTTTTT. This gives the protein CASSPGLATITGELFF.

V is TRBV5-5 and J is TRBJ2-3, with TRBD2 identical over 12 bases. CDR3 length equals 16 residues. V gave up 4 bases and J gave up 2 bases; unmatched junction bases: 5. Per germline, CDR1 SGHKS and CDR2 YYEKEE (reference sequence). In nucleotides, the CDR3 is TGTGCCAGCAGCACTGGACTAGCGGGATACACAGATACGCAGTATTTT. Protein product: CASSTGLAGYTDTQYF.

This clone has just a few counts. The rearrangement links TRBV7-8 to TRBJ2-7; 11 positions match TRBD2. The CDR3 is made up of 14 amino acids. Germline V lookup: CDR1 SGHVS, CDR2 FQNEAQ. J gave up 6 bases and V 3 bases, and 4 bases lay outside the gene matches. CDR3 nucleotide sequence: TGTGCCAGCAGCTTTAGTAGCGGGGGGGGCGAGCAGTACTTC. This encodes CASSFSSGGGEQYF.

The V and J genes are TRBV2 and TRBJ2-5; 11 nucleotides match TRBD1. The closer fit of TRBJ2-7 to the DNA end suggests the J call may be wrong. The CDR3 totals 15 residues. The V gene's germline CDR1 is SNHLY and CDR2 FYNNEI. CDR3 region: CASSRTGGAFDEQYF. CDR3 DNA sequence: TGTGCCAGCAGTCGGACAGGGGGCGCGTTCGACGAGCAGTACTTC.

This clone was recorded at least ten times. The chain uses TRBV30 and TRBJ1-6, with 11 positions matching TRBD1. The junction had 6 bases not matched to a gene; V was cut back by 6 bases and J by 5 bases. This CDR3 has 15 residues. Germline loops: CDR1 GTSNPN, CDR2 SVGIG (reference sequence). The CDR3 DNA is TGTGCCTGCCCCGGACAGGGGGCCGATAATTCACCCCTCCACTTT. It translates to CACPGQGADNSPLHF.

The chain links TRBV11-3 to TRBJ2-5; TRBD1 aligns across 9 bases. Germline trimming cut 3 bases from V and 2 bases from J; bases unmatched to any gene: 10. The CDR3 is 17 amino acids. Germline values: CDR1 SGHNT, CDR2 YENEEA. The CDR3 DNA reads TGTGCCAGCAGCTTGGGACAGGGACGGAGAGTTCAAGAGACCCAGTACTTC. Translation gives CASSLGQGRRVQETQYF. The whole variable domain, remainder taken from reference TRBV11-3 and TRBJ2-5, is EAGVVQSPRYKIIEKKQPVAFWCNPISGHNTLYWYLQNLGQGPELLIRYENEEAVDDSQLPKDRFSAERLKGVDSTLKIQPAELGDSAVYLCASSLGQGRRVQETQYFGPGTRLLVL.

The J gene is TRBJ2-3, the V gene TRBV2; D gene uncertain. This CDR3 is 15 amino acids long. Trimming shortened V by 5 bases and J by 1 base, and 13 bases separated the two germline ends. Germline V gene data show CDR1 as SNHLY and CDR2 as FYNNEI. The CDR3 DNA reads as TGTGCCAGCAGTAACAGCCTCTTCGGCACAGATACGCAGTATTTT. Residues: CASSNSLFGTDTQYF.

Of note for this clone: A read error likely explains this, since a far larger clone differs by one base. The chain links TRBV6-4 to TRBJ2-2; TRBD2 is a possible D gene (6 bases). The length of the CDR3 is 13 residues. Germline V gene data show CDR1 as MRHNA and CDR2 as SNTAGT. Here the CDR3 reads CASSERDAGGLFF. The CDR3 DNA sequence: TGTGCCAGCAGTGAAAGGGATGCCGGGGGGCTGTTTTTT.

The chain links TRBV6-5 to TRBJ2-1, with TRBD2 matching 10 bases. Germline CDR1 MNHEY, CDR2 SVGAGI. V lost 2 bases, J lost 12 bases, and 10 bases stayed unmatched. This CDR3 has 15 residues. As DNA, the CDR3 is TGTGCCAGCAGTTACGTACTAGCGGGGCCGGCCGGGCAGTTCTTC. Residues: CASSYVLAGPAGQFF.